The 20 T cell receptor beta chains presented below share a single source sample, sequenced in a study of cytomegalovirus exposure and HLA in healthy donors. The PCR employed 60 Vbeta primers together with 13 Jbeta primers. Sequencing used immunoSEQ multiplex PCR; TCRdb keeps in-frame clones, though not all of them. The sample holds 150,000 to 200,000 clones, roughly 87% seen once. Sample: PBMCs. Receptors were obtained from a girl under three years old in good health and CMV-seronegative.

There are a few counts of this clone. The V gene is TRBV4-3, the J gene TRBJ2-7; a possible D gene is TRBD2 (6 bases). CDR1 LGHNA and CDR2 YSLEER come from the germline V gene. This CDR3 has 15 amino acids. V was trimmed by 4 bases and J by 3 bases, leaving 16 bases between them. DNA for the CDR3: TGCGCCAGCAGCCCCCCCTCCGGGAGAGGCTACGAGCAGTACTTC. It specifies CASSPPSGRGYEQYF.

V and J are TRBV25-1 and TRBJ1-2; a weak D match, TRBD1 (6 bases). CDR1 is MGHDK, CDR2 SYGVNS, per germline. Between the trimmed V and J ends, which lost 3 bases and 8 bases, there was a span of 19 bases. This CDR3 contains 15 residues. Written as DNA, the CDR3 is TGTGCCAGCAGTGAGGGGCGGGGGACACTTTTCGGCTACACCTTC. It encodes CASSEGRGTLFGYTF.

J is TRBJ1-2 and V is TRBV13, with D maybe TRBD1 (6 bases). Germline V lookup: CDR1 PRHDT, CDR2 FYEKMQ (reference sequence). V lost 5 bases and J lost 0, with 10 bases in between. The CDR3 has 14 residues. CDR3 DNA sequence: TGTGCCAGCAGCCCGAGGACAGCTAACTATGGCTACACCTTC. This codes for CASSPRTANYGYTF.

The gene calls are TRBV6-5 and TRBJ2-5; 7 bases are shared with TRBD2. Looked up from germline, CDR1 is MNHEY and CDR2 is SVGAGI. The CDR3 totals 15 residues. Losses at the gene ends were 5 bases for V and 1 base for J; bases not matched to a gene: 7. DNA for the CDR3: TGTGCCAGCAGTCGGACTCCGGGAGGCCAAGAGACCCAGTACTTC. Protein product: CASSRTPGGQETQYF.

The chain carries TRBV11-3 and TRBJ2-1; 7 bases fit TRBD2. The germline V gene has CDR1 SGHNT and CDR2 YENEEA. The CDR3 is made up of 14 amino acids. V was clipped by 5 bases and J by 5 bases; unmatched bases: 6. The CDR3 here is CASSPGGGHNEQFF. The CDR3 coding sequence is TGTGCCAGCAGCCCAGGCGGGGGACACAATGAGCAGTTCTTC.

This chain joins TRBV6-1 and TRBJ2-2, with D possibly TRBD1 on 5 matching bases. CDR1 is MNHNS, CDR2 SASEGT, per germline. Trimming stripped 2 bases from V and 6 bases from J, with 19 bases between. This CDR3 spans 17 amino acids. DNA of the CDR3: TGTGCCAGCAGTGAAATTATTCAGGTTGGGGCCCCCGGGGAGCTGTTTTTT. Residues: CASSEIIQVGAPGELFF.

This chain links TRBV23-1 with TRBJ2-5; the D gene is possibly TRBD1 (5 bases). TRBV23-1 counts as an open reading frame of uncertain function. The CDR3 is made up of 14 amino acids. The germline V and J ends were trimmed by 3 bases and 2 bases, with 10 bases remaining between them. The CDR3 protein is CASSHRTCQETQYF. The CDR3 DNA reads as TGCGCCAGCAGTCACCGGACATGTCAAGAGACCCAGTACTTC.

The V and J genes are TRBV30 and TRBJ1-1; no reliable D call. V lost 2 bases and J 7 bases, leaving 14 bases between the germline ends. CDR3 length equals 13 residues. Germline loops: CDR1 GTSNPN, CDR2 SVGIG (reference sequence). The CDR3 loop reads CAWSWEGRGEAFF. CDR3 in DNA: TGTGCCTGGAGTTGGGAAGGGCGGGGTGAAGCTTTCTTT.

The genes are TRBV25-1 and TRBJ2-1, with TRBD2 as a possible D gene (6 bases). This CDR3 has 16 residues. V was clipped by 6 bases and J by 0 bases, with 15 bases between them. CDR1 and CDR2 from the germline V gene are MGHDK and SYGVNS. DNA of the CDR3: TGTGCCAGCAGCGATTCCGGGGGACCCTCCTACAATGAGCAGTTCTTC. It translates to CASSDSGGPSYNEQFF.

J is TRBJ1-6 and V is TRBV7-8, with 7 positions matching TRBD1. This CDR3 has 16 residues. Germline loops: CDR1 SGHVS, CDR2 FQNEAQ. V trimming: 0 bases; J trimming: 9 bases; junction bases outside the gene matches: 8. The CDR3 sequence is CASSLAERGLLSPLHF. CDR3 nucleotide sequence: TGTGCCAGCAGCTTAGCCGAAAGGGGGCTTCTTTCACCCCTCCACTTT.

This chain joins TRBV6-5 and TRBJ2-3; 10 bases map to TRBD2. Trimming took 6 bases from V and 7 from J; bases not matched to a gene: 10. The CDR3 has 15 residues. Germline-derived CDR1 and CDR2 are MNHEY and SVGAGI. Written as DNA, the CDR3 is TGTGCCAGCAGCCTAAGCGGGACTAGCGCACATACGCAGTATTTT. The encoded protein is CASSLSGTSAHTQYF.

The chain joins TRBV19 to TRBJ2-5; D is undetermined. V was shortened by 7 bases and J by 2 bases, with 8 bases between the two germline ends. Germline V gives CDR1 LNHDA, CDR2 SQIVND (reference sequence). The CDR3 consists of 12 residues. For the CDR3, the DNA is TGTGCCAGTACAGACTGGCAAGAGACCCAGTACTTC. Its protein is CASTDWQETQYF.

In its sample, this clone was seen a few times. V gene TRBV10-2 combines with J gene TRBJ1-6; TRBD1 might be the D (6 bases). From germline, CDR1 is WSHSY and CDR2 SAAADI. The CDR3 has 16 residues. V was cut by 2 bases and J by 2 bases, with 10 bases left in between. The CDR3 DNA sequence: TGCGCCAGCAGTGAGCTGGGGGCGGCCTATAATTCACCCCTCCACTTT. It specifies CASSELGAAYNSPLHF.

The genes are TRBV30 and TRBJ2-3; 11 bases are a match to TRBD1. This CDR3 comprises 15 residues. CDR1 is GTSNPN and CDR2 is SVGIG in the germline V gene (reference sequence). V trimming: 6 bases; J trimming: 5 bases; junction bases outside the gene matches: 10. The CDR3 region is CACQSGQGAGDTQYF. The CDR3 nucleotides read TGTGCCTGTCAATCCGGACAGGGGGCCGGAGATACGCAGTATTTT.

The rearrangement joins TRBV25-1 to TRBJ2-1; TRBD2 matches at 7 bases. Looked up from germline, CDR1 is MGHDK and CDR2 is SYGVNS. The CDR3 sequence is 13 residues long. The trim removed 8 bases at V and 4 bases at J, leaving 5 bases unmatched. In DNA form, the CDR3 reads TGTGCCAGCCGCGGGAGCCTTTACAATGAGCAGTTCTTC. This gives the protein CASRGSLYNEQFF.

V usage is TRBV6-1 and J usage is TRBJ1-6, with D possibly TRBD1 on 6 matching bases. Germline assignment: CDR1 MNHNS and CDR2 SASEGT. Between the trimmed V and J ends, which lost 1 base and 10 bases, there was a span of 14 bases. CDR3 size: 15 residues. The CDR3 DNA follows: TGTGCCAGCAGTGAAGGCCCAAGGGGGTACTCACCCCTCCACTTT. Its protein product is CASSEGPRGYSPLHF.

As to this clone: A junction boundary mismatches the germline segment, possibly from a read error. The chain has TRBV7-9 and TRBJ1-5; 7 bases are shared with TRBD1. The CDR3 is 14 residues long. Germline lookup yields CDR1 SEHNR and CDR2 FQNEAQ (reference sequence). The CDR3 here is CSSSSQGVNQPQHF. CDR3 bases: TGTTCCAGCAGCTCCCAGGGGGTGAATCAGCCCCAGCATTTT.

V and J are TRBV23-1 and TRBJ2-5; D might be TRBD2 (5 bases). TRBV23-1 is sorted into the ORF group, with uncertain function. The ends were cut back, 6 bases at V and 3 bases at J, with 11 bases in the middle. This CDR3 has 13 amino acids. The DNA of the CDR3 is TGCGCCAGCAGACTAGACCAAAAAGAGACCCAGTACTTC. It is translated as CASRLDQKETQYF.

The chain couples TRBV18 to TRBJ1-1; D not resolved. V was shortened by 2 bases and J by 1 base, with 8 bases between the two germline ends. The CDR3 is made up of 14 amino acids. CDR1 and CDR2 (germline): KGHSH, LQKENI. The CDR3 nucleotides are TGTGCCAGCTCACCAGGCCTCAGGAACACTGAAGCTTTCTTT. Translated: CASSPGLRNTEAFF.

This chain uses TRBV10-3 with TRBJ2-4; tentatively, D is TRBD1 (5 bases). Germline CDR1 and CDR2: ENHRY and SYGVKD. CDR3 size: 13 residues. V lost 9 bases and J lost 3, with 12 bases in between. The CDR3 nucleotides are TGTGCCATAGGGCCGACAGACAAAAACATTCAGTACTTC. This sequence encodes CAIGPTDKNIQYF.